The 21 T cell receptor beta chains given below trace back to one sample, sequenced in a study of T-cell memory formation after mild COVID-19. MiXCR, run by TCRdb on the 5' RACE reads, gives a single entry per CDR3 protein. The table lists approximately 440,000 distinct CDR3 sequences, about 20% of them singletons. The specimen was PBMCs or a T cell subset sorted from them (not recorded which). These receptors all stem from an adult woman who had mild COVID-19 (a few samples of this study predate the infection). Cell type and time point are not known.

The J gene is TRBJ2-3, the V gene TRBV15; 12 nucleotides align to TRBD2. Looked up from germline, CDR1 is LNHNV and CDR2 is YYDKDF (reference sequence). Trimming removed 3 bases from V and 5 bases from J; junction bases left unmatched: 12. There are 18 residues in the CDR3. The chain's CDR3 is CATSSTPGLAGAGDTQYF. CDR3 sequence (DNA): TGTGCCACCAGCAGTACGCCGGGACTAGCGGGCGCGGGAGATACGCAGTATTTT. Together with reference TRBV15 and TRBJ2-3, the CDR3 gives the full variable domain: DAMVIQNPRYQVTQFGKPVTLSCSQTLNHNVMYWYQQKSSQAPKLLFHYYDKDFNNEADTPDNFQSRRPNTSFCFLDIRSPGLGDTAMYLCATSSTPGLAGAGDTQYFGPGTRLTVL.

The CDR3 reads CASGDWNTEAFF. In nucleotides, the CDR3 is TGTGCCAGCGGGGACTGGAACACTGAAGCTTTCTTT. The V call is TRBV11-3, the J call TRBJ1-1, with a tentative D call TRBD1 (5 bases). The CDR3 is made up of 12 amino acids. The germline V gene has CDR1 SGHNT and CDR2 YENEEA. V was shortened by 8 bases and J by 1 base, with 8 bases between the two germline ends.

The chain recombines TRBV5-5 with TRBJ2-7; D gene uncertain. The CDR3 runs to 13 residues. Germline CDR1 reads SGHKS; CDR2 reads YYEKEE (reference sequence). The V end lost 4 bases, the J end lost 6 bases, and 14 bases lay between the germline ends. As DNA, the CDR3 is TGTGCCAGCAGCCAGACTTGGGTCGGCGAGCAGTACTTC. Translation gives CASSQTWVGEQYF. Based on the CDR3 plus reference TRBV5-5 and TRBJ2-7, the full variable domain is DAGVTQSPTHLIKTRGQQVTLRCSPISGHKSVSWYQQVLGQGPQFIFQYYEKEERGRGNFPDRFSARQFPNYSSELNVNALLLGDSALYLCASSQTWVGEQYFGPGTRLTVT.

V and J are TRBV18 and TRBJ2-7; tentative D call: TRBD2 (6 bases). The CDR3 totals 14 residues. V lost 3 bases to trimming and J lost 6 bases, with 15 bases between them. In germline, CDR1 is KGHSH, CDR2 LQKENI. The CDR3, as DNA: TGTGCCAGCTCACCTGAAACCACCGGGAGCGAGCAGTACTTC. Its translation is CASSPETTGSEQYF.

The sample holds a few counts of this clonotype. An end of the junction does not agree with germline; a read error may underlie this. This chain connects TRBV12-3 or TRBV12-4 to TRBJ2-2, with 10 nucleotides matching TRBD2. CDR3 length: 15 residues. The CDR3 sequence is CASSVAGGATGELFF. CDR3 nucleotide sequence: TGTGCCAGCAGTGTAGCGGGGGGCGCCACCGGGGAGCTGTTTTTT.

The chain is built from TRBV19 and TRBJ2-1; D might be TRBD2 (6 bases). This CDR3 comprises 13 residues. Germline V gives CDR1 LNHDA, CDR2 SQIVND (reference sequence). Trimming removed 3 bases at V and 8 bases at J, with 11 bases between. The CDR3 loop reads CASSMRGRDEQFF. CDR3 nucleotide sequence: TGTGCCAGTAGTATGCGGGGCAGGGATGAGCAGTTCTTC.

The chain joins TRBV29-1 to TRBJ2-4, with TRBD1 identical over 11 bases. The CDR3 totals 14 residues. Trimming at V came to 4 bases and at J to 11 bases, leaving 10 bases not matched to a gene. The germline gives CDR1 SQVTM, CDR2 ANQGSEA. The CDR3 sequence is CSVATGTGGLVQYF. The CDR3 DNA follows: TGCAGCGTTGCAACCGGGACAGGGGGTTTAGTTCAGTACTTC.

The V call is TRBV3-1, the J call TRBJ1-5; D is uncertain. Germline values: CDR1 LGHDT, CDR2 YNNKEL (reference sequence). V was cut by 4 bases and J by 11 bases, with 18 bases left in between. The CDR3 runs 14 residues. The CDR3 region has the DNA TGTGCCAGCAGCCCCGGCGGCGGCAAGTCTGCCCAGCATTTT. Protein product: CASSPGGGKSAQHF.

This clonotype was seen only a few times. The rearrangement joins TRBV7-6 to TRBJ1-4; D may be TRBD1 (5 bases). The CDR3 loop spans 13 amino acids. Germline V gives CDR1 SGHVS, CDR2 FNYEAQ. Deletions cut 5 bases from V and 7 bases from J, with 11 bases between. CDR3 loop: CASSPGTFEKLFF. The CDR3 coding sequence is TGTGCCAGCAGCCCGGGGACTTTTGAAAAACTGTTTTTT. The whole variable domain, remainder taken from reference TRBV7-6 and TRBJ1-4, is GAGVSQSPRYKVTKRGQDVALRCDPISGHVSLYWYRQALGQGPEFLTYFNYEAQQDKSGLPNDRFSAERPEGSISTLTIQRTEQRDSAMYRCASSPGTFEKLFFGSGTQLSVL.

A few counts support this clonotype. The CDR3 sequence: CASSLRGLWGVTGELFF. CDR3 sequence (DNA): TGCGCCAGCAGCTTGCGGGGACTTTGGGGGGTCACCGGGGAGCTGTTTTTT. The genes are TRBV5-1 and TRBJ2-2, with D possibly matching TRBD2 (6 bases). The CDR3 covers 17 residues. CDR1 and CDR2 from the germline V gene are SGHRS and YFSETQ. V shed 1 base and J shed 4 bases, with 17 bases lying between them.

This clonotype was recorded a few times. The chain carries TRBV15 and TRBJ2-1; possible D gene TRBD2, 5 bases. The CDR3 covers 14 residues. Trimming removed 1 base from V and 7 bases from J, with 11 bases in between. Germline CDR1 reads LNHNV; CDR2 reads YYDKDF (reference sequence). The CDR3: CATSRGLPGNEQFF. The CDR3 DNA reads as TGTGCCACCAGCAGAGGTCTCCCGGGAAATGAGCAGTTCTTC.

The table lists this clonotype with a few counts. This chain connects TRBV5-1 to TRBJ2-2, with 12 positions matching TRBD2. Trimming removed 4 bases from V and 4 bases from J; junction bases left unmatched: 8. The CDR3 consists of 17 residues. CDR1 and CDR2 (germline): SGHRS, YFSETQ. The CDR3 spells CASSPRLAGGGTGELFF. CDR3 coding DNA: TGCGCCAGCAGCCCCCGCCTAGCGGGAGGGGGCACCGGGGAGCTGTTTTTT.

The chain employs TRBV10-3 and TRBJ1-2, with D hard to call. V lost 2 bases and J 2 bases, leaving 15 bases between the germline ends. There are 16 residues in the CDR3. CDR1 is ENHRY, CDR2 SYGVKD, per germline. DNA for the CDR3: TGTGCCATCAGTGAGCCCCCGGATAGGATCAACTATGGCTACACCTTC. Translation: CAISEPPDRINYGYTF.

In this sample, this clonotype turned up a few times. The V call is TRBV7-9, the J call TRBJ2-1; tentative D call: TRBD1 (7 bases). The length of the CDR3 is 15 residues. Germline lookup yields CDR1 SEHNR and CDR2 FQNEAQ (reference sequence). Trimming removed 6 bases at V and 5 bases at J, with 17 bases between. The DNA for the CDR3 is TGTGCCAGCAGTCCTGTGGGCGGGACAGACAATGAGCAGTTCTTC. Amino acid sequence: CASSPVGGTDNEQFF.

This clonotype was seen a few times. The chain joins TRBV7-2 to TRBJ2-7; possible D gene TRBD1, 5 bases. Germline assignment: CDR1 SGHTA and CDR2 FQGNSA. V was trimmed by 4 bases and J by 5 bases, leaving 18 bases between them. The CDR3 is made up of 15 amino acids. The CDR3 region is CASSSRARQRNEQYF. The CDR3 DNA sequence: TGTGCCAGCAGCTCAAGGGCGCGACAGAGGAACGAGCAGTACTTC.

V and J are TRBV7-2 and TRBJ1-1, with a weak D call TRBD1 (5 bases). The germline gives CDR1 SGHTA, CDR2 FQGNSA. Trimming removed 1 base at V and 2 bases at J, with 11 bases between. The CDR3 is made up of 15 amino acids. In DNA form, the CDR3 reads TGTGCCAGCAGCTTAGTAGTACAGGTTAACACTGAAGCTTTCTTT. Translating gives CASSLVVQVNTEAFF.

V and J are TRBV20-1 and TRBJ2-3, with D possibly TRBD2 on 5 matching bases. This CDR3 region has 13 residues. Trimming took 7 bases from V and 4 from J, leaving 15 bases between them. CDR1 is DFQATT and CDR2 is SNEGSKA in the germline V gene (reference sequence). The CDR3 coding sequence is TGCAGTGTTGGTGGGAGTCCCCCAGATACGCAGTATTTT. Amino acids: CSVGGSPPDTQYF.

The DNA of the CDR3 is TGTGCCAGCAGCCCAACGGGACAGACGCAGTATTTT. This encodes CASSPTGQTQYF. The chain combines TRBV7-9 with TRBJ2-3; 7 bases fit TRBD1. Germline CDR1 SEHNR, CDR2 FQNEAQ (reference sequence). Losses at the gene ends were 5 bases for V and 9 bases for J; bases not matched to a gene: 5. The length of the CDR3 is 12 residues. The full variable domain, in which reference TRBV7-9 and TRBJ2-3 provide the parts outside the CDR3, is DTGVSQNPRHKITKRGQNVTFRCDPISEHNRLYWYRQTLGQGPEFLTYFQNEAQLEKSRLLSDRFSAERPKGSFSTLEIQRTEQGDSAMYLCASSPTGQTQYFGPGTRLTVL.

The chain combines TRBV20-1 with TRBJ1-2; D gene uncertain. Trimming shortened V by 1 base and J by 5 bases, and 8 bases separated the two germline ends. Germline V lookup: CDR1 DFQATT, CDR2 SNEGSKA (reference sequence). The CDR3 spans 12 residues. CDR3 DNA sequence: TGCAGTGCTAGAGGGACTTCTTATGGCTACACCTTC. Translation gives CSARGTSYGYTF.

The chain joins TRBV3-1 to TRBJ2-1, with TRBD2 matching 14 bases. V trimming: 10 bases; J trimming: 6 bases; junction bases outside the gene matches: 5. From germline, CDR1 is LGHDT and CDR2 YNNKEL (reference sequence). This CDR3 has 14 residues. Written as DNA, the CDR3 is TGTGCCACCTTGACTAGCGGGGGGGGCAATGAGCAGTTCTTC. This sequence encodes CATLTSGGGNEQFF.

This clonotype was counted only a few times. The chain links TRBV4-1 to TRBJ1-5, with 7 nucleotides matching TRBD1. With 1 base clipped from V and 7 bases from J, the junction kept 10 bases outside the gene matches. Germline loops: CDR1 MGHRA, CDR2 YSYEKL. The CDR3 extends over 16 amino acids. CDR3 nucleotide sequence: TGCGCCAGCAGCCAAGTCGGAAGGGGGCCCGGACAGCCCCAGCATTTT. Amino acid sequence: CASSQVGRGPGQPQHF.